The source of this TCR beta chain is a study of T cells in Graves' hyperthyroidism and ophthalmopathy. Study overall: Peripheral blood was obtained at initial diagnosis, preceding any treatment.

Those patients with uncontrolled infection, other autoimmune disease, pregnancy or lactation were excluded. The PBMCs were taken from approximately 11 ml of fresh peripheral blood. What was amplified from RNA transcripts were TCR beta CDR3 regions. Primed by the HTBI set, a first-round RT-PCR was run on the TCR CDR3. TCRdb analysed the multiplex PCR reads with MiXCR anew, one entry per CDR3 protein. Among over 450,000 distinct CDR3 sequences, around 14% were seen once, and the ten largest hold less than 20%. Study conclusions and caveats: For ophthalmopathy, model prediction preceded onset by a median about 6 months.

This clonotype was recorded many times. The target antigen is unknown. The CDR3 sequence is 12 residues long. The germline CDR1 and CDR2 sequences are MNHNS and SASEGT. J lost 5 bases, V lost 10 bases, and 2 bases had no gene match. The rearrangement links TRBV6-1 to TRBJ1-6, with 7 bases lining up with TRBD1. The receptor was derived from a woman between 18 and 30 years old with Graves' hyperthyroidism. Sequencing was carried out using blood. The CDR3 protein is CAIQGDNSPLHF. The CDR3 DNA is TGTGCCATCCAGGGGGATAATTCACCCCTCCACTTT.